This T cell receptor beta chain was captured in a study of immune evolution from preneoplasia to lung adenocarcinoma. Repertoires were generated with immunoSEQ multiplex PCR, while TCRdb's copy carries only in-frame clones and drops some. This repertoire shows 8,000 or so clones, more than 75% found once; its top ten account for around 8.7%. V dropped 1 base and J dropped 4 bases, with 7 bases sitting between them. Looked up from germline, CDR1 is SEHNR and CDR2 is FQNEAQ (reference sequence). The length of the CDR3 is 13 residues. Sequencing was done on a sample of FFPE minimally invasive lung adenocarcinoma tissue. The receptor was derived from a donor older than 65 with lung adenocarcinoma. The genes are TRBV7-9 and TRBJ1-1; no clear D. This chain's CDR3 is CASSLEGVTEAFF. CDR3 coding DNA: TGTGCCAGCAGCTTAGAGGGAGTCACTGAAGCTTTCTTT. Combining the CDR3 with reference TRBV7-9 and TRBJ1-1 gives the whole variable domain DTGVSQNPRHKITKRGQNVTFRCDPISEHNRLYWYRQTLGQGPEFLTYFQNEAQLEKSRLLSDRFSAERPKGSFSTLEIQRTEQGDSAMYLCASSLEGVTEAFFGQGTRLTVV.